Listed here is a single TCR beta chain. The clone's antigen remains unknown. No per-base quality is available; no much larger clone lies one base away. The data derive from a study of cytomegalovirus exposure and HLA in healthy donors (dated by TCRdb to about 2017). Regarding the research as a whole: In an earlier analysis of roughly 500 of the donors, around 290 Gb of sequence data and just under 120 million unique TCR beta sequences from roughly 200 million T cells were reported. Of the roughly 400 genotyped donors, over 70% fell in the genetic ancestry cluster associated with self-reported Caucasian donors. Around 320 gigabases of sequencing data and 70 million to 85 million unique TCR sequences were included in an early release covering roughly 700 HLA-typed donors. Donor age, sex, ethnicity and CMV serostatus were compiled together with the repertoire data. The study was designed to test whether signatures of past pathogen exposure could be identified by cataloging public T cell receptors. All discovery cohort repertoires had been generated using a single sequencing platform. Roughly 5 DR-DQ haplotypes were handled as single units for association and clustering because linkage in the cohort was strong. Across roughly 420 genotyped donors of the cohort, an average of approximately 240,000 unique TCR beta nucleotide sequences per donor were sequenced, and approximately 17% of those sequences were non-productive. The number of typed donors differed by locus: about 620-640 for A, B, C, DRB1 and DQB1; 522 for DQA1; some 590 for DPA1; and around 490 for DPB1. Besides the first cohort of roughly 640 subjects, a separate validation cohort made up of 120 different subjects was used. HLA typing covered class I and class II loci at four-digit resolution. An earlier analysis of several hundred of the donors applied high-throughput TCR beta sequencing to assess whether each TCR beta V gene segment acted as functional or pseudogenic. To predict cytomegalovirus infection status, the study brought together high-throughput TCR immunosequencing, statistical association of individual TCRs with disease status, and machine learning. In a later analysis, previously published TCR beta repertoires from several hundred donors were re-analyzed and high-resolution HLA genotyping was added so that TCR occurrence patterns could be studied. A later genetic analysis took genome-wide SNP genotypes for about three fifths of the roughly 700 donors and used that subset as a discovery cohort. The later analysis used no new phenotypic data to find candidate immune exposures, relying instead on TCR beta sequences and their occurrence across donors. Using immunosequencing, the study profiled T cell repertoires from about 650 subjects and related those repertoires to cytomegalovirus serostatus. Beyond this particular receptor, the publication reports: V-gene and J-gene trimming of TCR beta chains was associated with a missense DCLRE1C variant in a later genetic analysis, and the association was replicated in an independent cohort. The study gave a list of over 150 TCR beta chains associated with cytomegalovirus. The authors suggested that the approach could potentially be extended to other disease states and immunological phenotypes. Cytomegalovirus status was reported to be diagnosed by the classifier with high specificity and sensitivity in both the original and validation cohorts. A few of the identified cytomegalovirus-associated TCR beta chains were confirmed in vitro to be specific for cytomegalovirus antigens. A cluster of highly shared sequence variants was judged likely to represent a technical artifact of the sequencing pipeline. A later analysis reported that several top co-occurrence clusters appeared linked to parvovirus B19, influenza, CMV and Epstein-Barr virus. Because counts were too low, roughly 17 rarely observed V segments, including chromosome 9 orphons, were left out of the earlier analysis of 500 to 650 of the donors. In an earlier analysis of 500 to 650 of the donors, most TCR beta V segments appeared in productive rearrangements about 87% or about 30% of the time, broadly matching IMGT annotations. At a false discovery rate of 0.05, a later analysis linked roughly 17,000 TCR beta sequences to specific HLA alleles. According to a later analysis, most CMV-associated TCR beta chains appeared to be HLA-restricted, and the HLA associations seemed to be driven largely by CMV exposure. Presence/absence analyses assumed roughly uniform sequencing depth across donors, an assumption that may not hold. CMV serostatus was the only immune exposure information available for the cohort. Because some donors lacked HLA typing at each locus, the association tests relied only on the typed subset. A later analysis found that HLA-associated TCR beta chains were more clonally expanded and had lower generation probabilities than equally common non-associated chains. According to a later genetic analysis, donors in an Asian-associated ancestry cluster had fewer N-insertions in productive TCRs than the approximately 690-donor mean. A further reported finding was that TCR beta sequences accurately predicted the HLA-A and HLA-B alleles for most subjects in the first cohort. In a later analysis, TCR association rates were found to vary across HLA loci, with the most associated TCRs seen for DRB1 alleles and the fewest for HLA-C alleles. Across donors, most TCR sequences were observed very rarely, whereas some public TCRs were present in many individuals. Assigning TCR associations to individual alleles was difficult when HLA alleles, especially DR and DQ, strongly co-occurred. Linkage disequilibrium might explain the correlated functional status among segregating V segments, but an unknown experimental factor could not be ruled out. The cohort was sequenced for TCR beta chains only, and without alpha or paired-chain data the features that could be detected were limited.

The cohort was made up of 500 to 850 healthy bone marrow donors. All cohort members were sampled while nominally healthy, although unrecorded immune exposures were likely present. The donor was CMV seronegative and was included in the group of under 450 seronegative cohort members. Every donor gave a peripheral blood sample, and the peripheral blood mononuclear cells from that sample were used for TCR beta sequencing. Genomic DNA extraction from the blood cell samples was performed with the Qiagen DNeasy Blood Extraction Kit. The library was made by the immunoSEQ multiplex PCR assay. For the multiplex PCR, a mixture combining 60 forward primers for TCR Vbeta segments and 13 reverse primers for TCR Jbeta segments was used. The CDR3 region of rearranged TCR beta genes was amplified from genomic DNA with a multiplex PCR assay. On the Illumina HiSeq System, the amplified TCR beta libraries were sequenced as 87-base-pair reads. Per the source publication's procedure: Across the 670 or so repertoires, a later analysis counted 78 million or so unique TCR beta chains, roughly 11 million of which were shared by at least two donors. Raw reads were error-corrected and collapsed into unique sequences with a nearest-neighbor algorithm that merged closely related sequences to remove PCR and sequencing errors. Alignment of CDR3 sequences to IMGT reference sequences was used to assign V, D and J gene segments. For a sequence to be retained, at least a six-nucleotide match to both a V gene segment and a J gene segment was required. Rearrangements were classified as productive when the CDR3 lacked stop codons and remained in frame with V and J, and all other rearrangements were classified as non-productive. Following IMGT convention, CDR3 was defined as the stretch from the second conserved V-encoded cysteine to the conserved J-encoded phenylalanine. The earlier analysis of 587 of the donors excluded sequences that lacked an unambiguous match to a single V gene segment. An earlier analysis of around 600 of the donors classified V segments as functional when productive rearrangements were above 56.7% and as segregating when the standard deviation between donors was above 5%. A statistical classification framework was built to diagnose cytomegalovirus status from the catalog of TCR beta chain sequences. A later analysis assigned V and J genes by comparing TCR nucleotide sequences with IMGT/GENE-DB human TR gene sequences. Using the TCRdist pipeline, a later analysis assigned CDR3 sequences along with most-parsimonious VDJ recombination scenarios. In a later analysis, each TCR beta chain was defined by its CDR3 amino acid sequence together with its V-gene family, and reads without a unique V-gene family were excluded. To address suspected cross-contamination and a sequencing artifact, a later analysis removed a few hundred highly shared, low-generation-probability nucleotide sequences. For each public chain, a later analysis derived a clonal expansion index from normalized ranks of inferred template counts within each repertoire. In a later analysis, generation probabilities were computed using a VDJ recombination model fitted to out-of-frame rearrangements, and the results were checked against IGoR. In a later analysis, hypergeometric tests were used to score TCR-TCR, TCR-HLA and TCR-CMV co-occurrence, with a repertoire-size bias correction applied to TCR pairs. In a later analysis, false discovery rates were estimated by permuting HLA or CMV assignments 20 times. In a later analysis, co-occurring TCRs were grouped using DBSCAN, with TCRdist sequence similarity added in when clustering inside HLA-allele-positive subsets. Repertoires with fewer than 30,000 or more than 120,000 public chains were left out of co-occurrence clustering, as were five repertoires with anomalous nucleotide sharing. TCRdb took over this immuneACCESS table, retaining in-frame rearrangements with V and J assigned. Such tables are incomplete; in checked studies, under half of the missing clones stem from an unresolved V gene, and the remainder is unexplained. That table is the source of V, J and clone size, and D and trimming were worked out from the DNA. This sample comprises around 70,000 clones, 62% of them detected only once. The ten largest make up approximately 3% of the sample.

Sequenced material: PBMCs. This receptor was taken from a man aged 25-45 years in good health and CMV-seronegative.

Here the CDR3 is given as CASSYRGPTYEQYF. In nucleotide form, the sequence is TGTGCCAGCAGCTACAGGGGCCCTACCTACGAGCAGTACTTC. The chain links TRBV6-5 with TRBJ2-7, and 7 junction bases match TRBD1. Germline trimming amounts to 6 bases on V and 2 bases on J, with 7 as the count of junction bases outside the gene matches. From the germline V gene, CDR1 is MNHEY and CDR2 is SVGAGI. The CDR3 contains 14 residues, cysteine and phenylalanine counted. The sequence is cut down to CDR3 DNA, 42 bases in frame from base 1.